The clone carrying this T cell receptor (beta chain) was seen repeatedly, ten times or more. The sample belongs to a study of T cells after yellow fever vaccination. One entry per CDR3 protein, called by TCRdb with MiXCR from the 5' RACE reads. The sample has more than 300,000 distinct CDR3 sequences, 3.5% to 4.5% seen once. The CDR3 runs 14 residues. The V and J ends lost 6 bases and 5 bases, in that order; junction bases with no gene match: 9. CDR1 is DFQATT, CDR2 SNEGSKA, per germline (reference sequence). This TCR derives from a young man who received the YFV17D yellow fever vaccine. The material was PBMCs, obtained 15 days after the yellow fever booster vaccination. V is TRBV20-1 and J is TRBJ2-3, with 9 positions matching TRBD1. CDR3 nucleotides: TGCAGTGCACCGGGACAGGGTTTTCGAGATACGCAGTATTTT. Translated, it gives CSAPGQGFRDTQYF.